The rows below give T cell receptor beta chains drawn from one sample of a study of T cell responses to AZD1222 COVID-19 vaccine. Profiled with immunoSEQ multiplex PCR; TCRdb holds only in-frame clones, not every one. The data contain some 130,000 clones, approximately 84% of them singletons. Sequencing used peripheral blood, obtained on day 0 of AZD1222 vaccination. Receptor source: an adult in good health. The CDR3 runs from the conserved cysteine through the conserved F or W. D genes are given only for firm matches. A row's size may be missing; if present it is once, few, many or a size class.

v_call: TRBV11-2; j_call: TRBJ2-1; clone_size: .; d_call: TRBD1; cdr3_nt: TGTGCCAGCAGCCTACGACAGGGTGTTGATGAGCAGTTCTTC; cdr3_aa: CASSLRQGVDEQFF
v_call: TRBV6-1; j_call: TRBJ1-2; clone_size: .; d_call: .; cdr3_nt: TGTGCCAGCAGTGAAGCGCCATGGGTAAGGGATGGCTACACCTTC; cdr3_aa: CASSEAPWVRDGYTF
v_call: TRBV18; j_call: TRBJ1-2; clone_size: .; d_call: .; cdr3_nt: TGTGCCAGCTCACCACCGGGCTCTGCCTCCTATGGCTACACCTTC; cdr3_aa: CASSPPGSASYGYTF
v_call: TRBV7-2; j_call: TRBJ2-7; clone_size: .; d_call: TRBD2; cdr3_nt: TGTGCCAGCAGCCCGACCGGGACTAGCTACGAGCAGTACTTC; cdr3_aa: CASSPTGTSYEQYF
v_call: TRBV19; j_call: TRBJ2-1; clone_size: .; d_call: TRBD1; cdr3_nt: TGTGCCAGTAGTCTTCCTGGGACAGGGAGATACAATGAGCAGTTCTTC; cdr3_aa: CASSLPGTGRYNEQFF
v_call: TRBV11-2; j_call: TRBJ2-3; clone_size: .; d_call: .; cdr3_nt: TGTGCCAGCAGCCCTTCCACGAAGATCCGGACAGATACGCAGTATTTT; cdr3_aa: CASSPSTKIRTDTQYF
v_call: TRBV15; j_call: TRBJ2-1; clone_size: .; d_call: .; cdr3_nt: TGTGCCACCAGCAATGGAGGGTTGGAGCAGTTCTTC; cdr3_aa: CATSNGGLEQFF
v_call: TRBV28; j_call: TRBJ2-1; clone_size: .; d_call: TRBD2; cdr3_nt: TGTGCCAGCAGTTCCCGCAATCTAGCGGGGGGGTTCGGTCACTCCTACAATGAGCAGTTCTTC; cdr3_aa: CASSSRNLAGGFGHSYNEQFF
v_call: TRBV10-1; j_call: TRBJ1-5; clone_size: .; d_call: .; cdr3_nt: TGCGCCAGCAGTGGGGCCAATTATAGCAATCAGCCCCAGCATTTT; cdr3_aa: CASSGANYSNQPQHF
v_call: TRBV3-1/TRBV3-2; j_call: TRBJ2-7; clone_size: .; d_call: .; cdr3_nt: TGTGCCAGCAGCCAAGTCCACCTCTCCTACGAGCAGTACTTC; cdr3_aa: CASSQVHLSYEQYF
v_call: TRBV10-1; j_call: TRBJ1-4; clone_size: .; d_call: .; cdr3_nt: TGCGCCAGCAGCGAACAGGGAGCGGGGGACGAAAAACTGTTTTTT; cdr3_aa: CASSEQGAGDEKLFF
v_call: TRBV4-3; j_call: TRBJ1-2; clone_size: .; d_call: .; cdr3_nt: TGCGCCAGCAGCCAAACCGGCTCAGCAAACTATGGCTACACCTTC; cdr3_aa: CASSQTGSANYGYTF
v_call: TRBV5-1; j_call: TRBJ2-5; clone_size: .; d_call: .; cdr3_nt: TGCGCCAGCAGCTTGGATGGGATTTGGTGGGAAGAGACCCAGTACTTC; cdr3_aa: CASSLDGIWWEETQYF
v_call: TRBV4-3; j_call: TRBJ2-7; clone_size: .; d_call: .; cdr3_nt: TGCGCCAGCAGCCAAGGTGGGGCCGGCTACGAGCAGTACTTC; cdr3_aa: CASSQGGAGYEQYF
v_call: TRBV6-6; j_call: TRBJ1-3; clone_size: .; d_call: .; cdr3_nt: TGTGCCAGCAATTTTGCGGGGTACGGAAACACCATATATTTT; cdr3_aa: CASNFAGYGNTIYF
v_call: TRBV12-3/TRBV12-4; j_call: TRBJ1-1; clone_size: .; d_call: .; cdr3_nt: TGTGCCAGCAGTCCGCACAAGAACACTGAAGCTTTCTTT; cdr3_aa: CASSPHKNTEAFF
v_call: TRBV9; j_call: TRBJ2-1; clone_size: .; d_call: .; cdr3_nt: TGTGCCAGCACTTATTCGGGGGGCGGCAATGAGCAGTTCTTC; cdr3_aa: CASTYSGGGNEQFF
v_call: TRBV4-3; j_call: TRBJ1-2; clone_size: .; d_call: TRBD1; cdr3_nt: TGCGCCAGCAGCCAAGTCGGGACAGCCATTAACTATGGCTACACCTTC; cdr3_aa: CASSQVGTAINYGYTF
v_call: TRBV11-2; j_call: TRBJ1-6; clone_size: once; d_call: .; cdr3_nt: TGTGCCAGCACCACTATTGGGGGCGCGAGTAATTCACCCCTCCACTTT; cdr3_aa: CASTTIGGASNSPLHF
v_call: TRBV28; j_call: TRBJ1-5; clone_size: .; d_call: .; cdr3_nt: TGTGCCAGCAGTTTAGGAGAAAGCAATCAGCCCCAGCATTTT; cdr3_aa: CASSLGESNQPQHF
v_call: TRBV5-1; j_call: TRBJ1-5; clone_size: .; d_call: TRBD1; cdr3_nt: TGCGCCAGCAGCCGCGGACAGGAGATATATGAGCCCCAGCATTTT; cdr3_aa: CASSRGQEIYEPQHF
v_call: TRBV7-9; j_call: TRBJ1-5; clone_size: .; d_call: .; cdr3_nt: TGTGCCAGCAGCTACGGCGGGGCCCATAGCAATCAGCCCCAGCATTTT; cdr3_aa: CASSYGGAHSNQPQHF
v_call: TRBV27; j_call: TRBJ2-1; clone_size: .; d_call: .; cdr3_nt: TGTGCCAGCAGTTTGGGGAGGGGAACAGGGAACAATGAGCAGTTCTTC; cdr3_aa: CASSLGRGTGNNEQFF
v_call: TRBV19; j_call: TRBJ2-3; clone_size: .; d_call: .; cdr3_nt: TGTGCCAGTAGTATCAATAGCGGTCACACAGATACGCAGTATTTT; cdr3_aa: CASSINSGHTDTQYF
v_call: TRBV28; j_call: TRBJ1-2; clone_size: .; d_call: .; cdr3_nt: TGTGCCAGCAGTTCTATAGGAGGCTACACCTTC; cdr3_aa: CASSSIGGYTF
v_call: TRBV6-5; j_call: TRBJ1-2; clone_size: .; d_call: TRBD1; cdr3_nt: TGTGCCAGCACGACATTCAGACAGGGGGCTCTTGGCTACACCTTC; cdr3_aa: CASTTFRQGALGYTF
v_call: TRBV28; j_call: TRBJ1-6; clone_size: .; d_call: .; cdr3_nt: TGTGCCAGCATTGACGGACAGACCTTTGCTTCACCCCTCCACTTT; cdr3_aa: CASIDGQTFASPLHF
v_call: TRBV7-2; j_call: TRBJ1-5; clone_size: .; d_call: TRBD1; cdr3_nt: TGTGCCAGCAGCGGAGAGGGACAGGTTCGGCTCCAGCCCCAGCATTTT; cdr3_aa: CASSGEGQVRLQPQHF
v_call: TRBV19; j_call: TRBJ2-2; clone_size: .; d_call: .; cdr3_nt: TGTGCCAGTAGAAGGCAAGCGAACACCGGGGAGCTGTTTTTT; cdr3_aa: CASRRQANTGELFF
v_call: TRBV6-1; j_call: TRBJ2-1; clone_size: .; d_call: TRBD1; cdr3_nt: TGTGCCAGCAGTGACCTCGGGACAGGTTCTTACAATGAGCAGTTCTTC; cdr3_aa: CASSDLGTGSYNEQFF
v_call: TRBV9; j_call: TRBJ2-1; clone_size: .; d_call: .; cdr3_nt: TGTGCCAGCAGCGTAGGGTTGGAGGGGGCTTCCTACAATGAGCAGTTCTTC; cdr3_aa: CASSVGLEGASYNEQFF
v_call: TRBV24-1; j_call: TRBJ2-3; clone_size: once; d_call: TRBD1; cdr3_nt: TGTGCCACCAGTGATTCCGGGACAGGGATTGCGGATACGCAGTATTTT; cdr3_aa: CATSDSGTGIADTQYF
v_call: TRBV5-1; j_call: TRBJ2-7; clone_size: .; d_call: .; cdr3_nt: TGCGCCAGCAGCTCCGAGTACGAGCAGTACTTC; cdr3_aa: CASSSEYEQYF
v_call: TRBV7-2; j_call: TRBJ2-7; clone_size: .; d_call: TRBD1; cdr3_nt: TGTGCCAGCAGCCCCCGCGACAGGGGTACCGAGCAGTACTTC; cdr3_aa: CASSPRDRGTEQYF
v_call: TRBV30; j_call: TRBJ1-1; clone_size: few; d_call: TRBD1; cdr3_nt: TGTGCCTGCCTTTCCAGGGGGGAGAACACTGAAGCTTTCTTT; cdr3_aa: CACLSRGENTEAFF
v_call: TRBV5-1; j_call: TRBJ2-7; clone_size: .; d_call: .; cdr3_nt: TGCGCCAGCAGCTTGGGGGGGAGTAGTGACTACGAGCAGTACTTC; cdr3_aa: CASSLGGSSDYEQYF
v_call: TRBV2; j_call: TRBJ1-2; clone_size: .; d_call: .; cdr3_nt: TGTGCCAGCAGTGGAGACAACTATGGCTACACCTTC; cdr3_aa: CASSGDNYGYTF
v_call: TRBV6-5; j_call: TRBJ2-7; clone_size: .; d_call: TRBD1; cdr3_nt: TGTGCCAGCAGCCTTTTCGACAGGGGGACCTACGAGCAGTACTTC; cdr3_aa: CASSLFDRGTYEQYF
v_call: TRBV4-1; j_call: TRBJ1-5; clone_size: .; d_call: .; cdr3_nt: TGCGCCAGCACCCGAGAGGGGATTAGCAATCAGCCCCAGCATTTT; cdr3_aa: CASTREGISNQPQHF
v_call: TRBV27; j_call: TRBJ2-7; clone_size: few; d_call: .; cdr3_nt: TGTGCCAGCGGAGCCTACGAGCAGTACTTC; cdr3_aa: CASGAYEQYF